This T cell receptor (beta chain) was sequenced during a study of immune characterization of retroperitoneal liposarcoma (dated by TCRdb to between 2018 and 2021). This clonotype occurred many times. The target of this receptor is not known. No much larger clone exists at a distance of one base, and base qualities are not known. Library prep was done by PCR. TCRdb shows the sequencer as NextSeq 500. Starting from the raw public reads, TCRdb applied fastp trimming at Q25, assembled clones with MiXCR and retained in-frame beta chains. For every CDR3 protein sequence, its rows merge into one entry that carries the most common genes and DNA. The sample has around 11,000 distinct CDR3 sequences on record, approximately 24% of them singletons. The ten largest make up around 9.3% of the sample. Its CDR3 holds 14 amino acids, cysteine through phenylalanine. This entry keeps only the CDR3 DNA: 42 bases, framed from base 1. The V end gives up 5 bases and the J end 4 bases, leaving 7 bases in the junction not matched to a gene. In the germline V gene, CDR1 corresponds to SGHAT and CDR2 to FQNNGV.

This receptor was identified in a female donor with retroperitoneal liposarcoma. Material: blood. The chain employs TRBV11-2 and TRBJ1-2; a stretch of 7 junction bases matches TRBD1. In nucleotides, the sequence is TGTGCCAGCAGCGAGCGACAGGGAGTCTATGGCTACACCTTC. Its protein product is CASSERQGVYGYTF.